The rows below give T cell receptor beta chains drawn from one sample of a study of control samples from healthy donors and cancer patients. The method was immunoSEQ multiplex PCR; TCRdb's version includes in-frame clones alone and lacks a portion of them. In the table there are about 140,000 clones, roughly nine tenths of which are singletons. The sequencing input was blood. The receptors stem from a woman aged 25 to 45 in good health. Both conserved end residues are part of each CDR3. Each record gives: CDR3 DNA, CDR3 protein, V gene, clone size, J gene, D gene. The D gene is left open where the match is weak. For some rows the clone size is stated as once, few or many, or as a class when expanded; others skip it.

TGTGCCAGCAGCTTAAACCTAGCGGGAGCGTATGAGCAGTTCTTC,CASSLNLAGAYEQFF,TRBV7-9,-,TRBJ2-1,TRBD2
TGTGCCAGCAGCTTTGCAACTAATGAAAAACTGTTTTTT,CASSFATNEKLFF,TRBV7-2,-,TRBJ1-4,-
TGTGCCAGCAGTTGGAGTAGCGGCACCTACGAGCAGTACTTC,CASSWSSGTYEQYF,TRBV6-5,-,TRBJ2-7,-
TGCGCCAGCAGCGCCACCGGGACAGAAAATCAGCCCCAGCATTTT,CASSATGTENQPQHF,TRBV5-1,-,TRBJ1-5,TRBD1
TGTGCCAGCAGCCAAGATCCGAGTTACTCCACAGATACGCAGTATTTT,CASSQDPSYSTDTQYF,TRBV3-1/TRBV3-2,-,TRBJ2-3,-
TGTGCCAGCAGTGCAGGGACACCTGGAAACACCATATATTTT,CASSAGTPGNTIYF,TRBV2,-,TRBJ1-3,-
TGTGCCAGCAGTTACTCGACAGGGCCTTCGAACACTGAAGCTTTCTTT,CASSYSTGPSNTEAFF,TRBV6-6,-,TRBJ1-1,TRBD1
TGTGCCAGCAGCCAAGATTATCGCCACCTAGGCGGATTCACTGAAGCTTTCTTT,CASSQDYRHLGGFTEAFF,TRBV14,-,TRBJ1-1,-
TGTGCCAGCAGCTTAGCGGTCAGGGACTACGAGCAGTACTTC,CASSLAVRDYEQYF,TRBV7-2,-,TRBJ2-7,-
TGTGCCAGCAGTGAACCGGGCATCTACAATGAGCAGTTCTTC,CASSEPGIYNEQFF,TRBV6-1,-,TRBJ2-1,-
TGTGCCAGCAGCTTAGCGACAGGGTACTACAATGAGCAGTTCTTC,CASSLATGYYNEQFF,TRBV7-9,once,TRBJ2-1,TRBD1
TGTGCCAGCAGTTCATGGACGGCAACTAATGAAAAACTGTTTTTT,CASSSWTATNEKLFF,TRBV6-6,once,TRBJ1-4,-
TGCGCCAGCAGTCAATCGACGACAGGGGGTCGGACCGGGGAGCTGTTTTTT,CASSQSTTGGRTGELFF,TRBV23-1,-,TRBJ2-2,TRBD1
TGCGCCAGCAGCCAACCCTTTTTGCTTGGCTACACCTTC,CASSQPFLLGYTF,TRBV4-1,-,TRBJ1-2,-
TGTGCCAGTAGTATAGATCAACCGGGTGGCTACACCTTC,CASSIDQPGGYTF,TRBV19,-,TRBJ1-2,-
TGCAGCGTTGACCCCGGTCCCCACACCGGGGAGCTGTTTTTT,CSVDPGPHTGELFF,TRBV29-1,-,TRBJ2-2,-
TGTGCCAGCAGCCCCTCCAACCGGACCATTTACAATGAGCAGTTCTTC,CASSPSNRTIYNEQFF,TRBV7-2,-,TRBJ2-1,-
TGTGCCAGTAACAAAGGTGGGGCCGCGAACACTGAAGCTTTCTTT,CASNKGGAANTEAFF,TRBV19,-,TRBJ1-1,-
TGTGCCAGCAGCGTAGCGGGAAGCGATTACAATGAGCAGTTCTTC,CASSVAGSDYNEQFF,TRBV9,-,TRBJ2-1,-
TGTGCCAGTAGTACTAACTCGGACTCCTACGAGCAGTACTTC,CASSTNSDSYEQYF,TRBV19,-,TRBJ2-7,-
TGCGCCAGCAGCTTGGCGACTAGCCCGCTTTACGAGCAGTACTTC,CASSLATSPLYEQYF,TRBV5-1,-,TRBJ2-7,TRBD2
TGTGCCTGGAGGGAAAAAGGGGATTATGGCTACACCTTC,CAWREKGDYGYTF,TRBV30,once,TRBJ1-2,-
TGTGCCAGCAGTTACTCCCGGGACAGACACTACGAGCAGTACTTC,CASSYSRDRHYEQYF,TRBV6-5,once,TRBJ2-7,TRBD1
TGTGCCAGCAGGACCCTCTACGAGCAGTACTTC,CASRTLYEQYF,TRBV6-5,-,TRBJ2-7,-
TGTGCCAGCAGCTTGGGGCTAGCGGGAGTGACAGATACGCAGTATTTT,CASSLGLAGVTDTQYF,TRBV5-4,once,TRBJ2-3,TRBD2
TGTGCCAGCAGCTTAGGGACTAGCGGATTCCTAGCCAAAAACATTCAGTACTTC,CASSLGTSGFLAKNIQYF,TRBV11-2,-,TRBJ2-4,TRBD2
TGCGCCAGCAGGGAAGGACTAGCGACTAGCACAGATACGCAGTATTTT,CASREGLATSTDTQYF,TRBV5-1,-,TRBJ2-3,TRBD2
TGTGCTAGTGGTTTGGGGCTCCAAGGGGGAGAGACCCAGTACTTC,CASGLGLQGGETQYF,TRBV12-5,-,TRBJ2-5,-
TGTGCCAGCAGTTACCCGGGGCTAGCGAGTAACGAGCAGTACTTC,CASSYPGLASNEQYF,TRBV6-5,-,TRBJ2-7,-
TGTGCCAGCAGCCCAACAGGGAGGTATGGCTACACCTTC,CASSPTGRYGYTF,TRBV12-3/TRBV12-4,-,TRBJ1-2,-
TGCGCCAGCAGCCAATATTCTACCGGGGGTGAAAAACTGTTTTTT,CASSQYSTGGEKLFF,TRBV5-1,-,TRBJ1-4,-
TGCGCCAGCAAGTCTCAGGCGGGAGTTCACACCGGGGAGCTGTTTTTT,CASKSQAGVHTGELFF,TRBV5-1,-,TRBJ2-2,TRBD2
TGTGCCAGCAGCCAAGGTGCAGGGGACCGGGACGCTTTCTTT,CASSQGAGDRDAFF,TRBV3-1/TRBV3-2,-,TRBJ1-1,-
TGCGCCAGCAGCTTGGGCAGTAGTGGTGCCTACAATGAGCAGTTCTTC,CASSLGSSGAYNEQFF,TRBV5-1,-,TRBJ2-1,-
TGTGCCAGCACGCTCGCAGGGAATCAGCCCCAGCATTTT,CASTLAGNQPQHF,TRBV12-3/TRBV12-4,once,TRBJ1-5,-
TGTGCCTGGAGTCTGGACCTGTCGGATGGCTACACCTTC,CAWSLDLSDGYTF,TRBV30,-,TRBJ1-2,-
TGCAGCGTGAGTGGGCAGAAAGAGACCCAGTACTTC,CSVSGQKETQYF,TRBV29-1,-,TRBJ2-5,-
TGTGCCTGGAGTGTACAACCAGGCATCTCTGGAAACACCATATATTTT,CAWSVQPGISGNTIYF,TRBV30,-,TRBJ1-3,-
TGTGCCAGCAGCTTACAGGGCACCGGGGAGCTGTTTTTT,CASSLQGTGELFF,TRBV7-9,-,TRBJ2-2,-
TGCGCCAGCAGCCCCGCGTCGGCGGGAAACACAGATACGCAGTATTTT,CASSPASAGNTDTQYF,TRBV5-1,-,TRBJ2-3,-
TGTGCCAGCAGCTTAAGTTCCAGTTTGCAGTTCTTC,CASSLSSSLQFF,TRBV7-8,few,TRBJ2-1,-
TGTGCCAGCATGGAAAATGATCCCCAGCATTTT,CASMENDPQHF,TRBV6-5,-,TRBJ1-5,-
TGTGCCAGCAGCTTTCAGGCCGCGGGCACCGGGGAGCTGTTTTTT,CASSFQAAGTGELFF,TRBV7-8,-,TRBJ2-2,-
TGTGCCAGCAGCCAAGGGACACCGGGATTGGGATATGGCTACACCTTC,CASSQGTPGLGYGYTF,TRBV4-2,-,TRBJ1-2,-
TGTGCCTGGAGGTCACTCCTCGCCACTTACAATGAGCAGTTCTTC,CAWRSLLATYNEQFF,TRBV30,-,TRBJ2-1,-